The source of this T cell receptor beta chain is a study of shared clonotypes between healthy human individuals. Study-wide results and caveats: Sample collection involved blood only; tissue repertoires are likely different.

Assay: immunoSEQ multiplex PCR; the TCRdb copy retains only in-frame clones and omits some. Seen here are fewer than 2.5 million clones, approximately 94% observed once, and the top ten hold approximately 0.36%. About this clone: The target antigen is unknown.

The receptor comes from a man aged 18 to 30 in good health. Some clones in this sample may be carry-over from other donors' samples. Sequencing was performed on naive CD4+ T cells from PBMCs. Subset meaning: CD45RA+ positively selected.

The CDR3 is CASSSLNYGYTF. CDR3 coding DNA: TGTGCCAGCAGCTCGCTTAACTATGGCTACACCTTC. The chain combines TRBV9 with TRBJ1-2; the D is unclear. Trimming removed 4 bases at V and 1 base at J, with 5 bases between. Germline-derived CDR1 and CDR2 are SGDLS and YYNGEE. The CDR3 loop spans 12 amino acids.